This T cell receptor (beta chain) stems from a study of identical twins. Study-level points and caveats: Within beta out-of-frame sequences, the excess sharing observed between twins was weaker. Among monozygotic twins, out-of-frame TCR alpha sharing exceeded what models predicted.

In the case of this clonotype: Its antigen is unidentified.

With template switching, a universal primer site was added, and the cDNA carried unique molecular identifiers. TCRdb recomputed calls from the 5' RACE reads with MiXCR, one row per CDR3 protein. The sample holds nearly 900,000 distinct CDR3 sequences, 10% to 15% seen once. This sample also appeared in a second study, on yellow fever vaccine responses in identical twins. That source adds: Reportedly, twins' vaccine T cell responses looked partly convergent and partly personalized.

Sequencing was performed on PBMCs. The origin of this receptor is a woman younger than 30 in good health.

The CDR3 nucleotides read TGCGCCAGCAGGGAGAGGCAGGGCTGGGGGAATGAGCAGTTCTTC. It encodes CASRERQGWGNEQFF. This chain uses TRBV10-2 with TRBJ2-1, with D perhaps given as TRBD1 or TRBD2 (5 bases each). Germline V gives CDR1 WSHSY, CDR2 SAAADI. Trimming cost V 6 bases and J 7 bases, with 19 bases left between them. The CDR3 runs to 15 residues.